Following are 5 T cell receptor beta chains from one sample sequenced in a study of control samples from healthy donors and cancer patients. Assay: immunoSEQ multiplex PCR; the TCRdb copy retains only in-frame clones and omits some. This table has 100,000 to 150,000 clones, over 75% appearing once. The sequenced material came from blood. These receptors all stem from a man in his late teens or twenties in good health.

The chain is built from TRBV5-1 and TRBJ2-5, with 7 bases identical to TRBD1. This CDR3 spans 13 amino acids. Germline loops: CDR1 SGHRS, CDR2 YFSETQ. Trimming took 4 bases from V and 3 from J; bases not matched to a gene: 3. The CDR3 region has the DNA TGCGCCAGCAGCGTGGGGACAGAAGAGACCCAGTACTTC. Its translation is CASSVGTEETQYF.

The genes are TRBV6-6 and TRBJ1-3; D possibly corresponds to TRBD1 (5 bases). Germline CDR1 MNHNY, CDR2 SVGAGI (reference sequence). The germline V and J ends were trimmed by 7 bases and 0 bases, with 13 bases remaining between them. This CDR3 has 15 residues. The CDR3 here is CASTTDSNSGNTIYF. The CDR3 region has the DNA TGTGCCAGCACCACCGACAGTAACTCTGGAAACACCATATATTTT.

This sequence joins TRBV15 and TRBJ2-1, with D perhaps assigned TRBD1 or TRBD2 (5 bases each). V was clipped by 5 bases and J by 7 bases, with 9 bases between them. The CDR3 loop spans 12 amino acids. CDR1 is LNHNV and CDR2 is YYDKDF in the germline V gene (reference sequence). This CDR3 is CATSWDLNEQFF. The CDR3 DNA sequence: TGTGCCACCAGCTGGGACCTAAATGAGCAGTTCTTC.

This chain links TRBV27 with TRBJ2-2; TRBD2 might be the D (6 bases). From germline, CDR1 is MNHEY and CDR2 SMNVEV (reference sequence). Trimming took 3 bases from V and 6 from J, leaving 14 bases between them. The CDR3 is 15 amino acids. This CDR3 reads CASSFHGRGAGELFF. CDR3 nucleotide sequence: TGTGCCAGCAGTTTTCACGGGAGAGGCGCCGGGGAGCTGTTTTTT.

The chain has TRBV4-1 and TRBJ2-5; 9 bases are a match to TRBD2. Unmatched junction bases numbered 16, after V lost 4 bases and J lost 4 bases. The CDR3 has 18 residues. Looked up from germline, CDR1 is MGHRA and CDR2 is YSYEKL. CDR3 DNA sequence: TGCGCCAGCAGCCCCATGGCGATTAGCGGGGGAAGCGGAGAGACCCAGTACTTC. It is translated as CASSPMAISGGSGETQYF.